This T cell receptor beta chain is drawn from a study of cytomegalovirus exposure and HLA in healthy donors. 13 Jbeta primers and 60 Vbeta primers were used for the PCR. Profiling relied on immunoSEQ multiplex PCR, and the TCRdb table lists in-frame clones only, not all of them. The sample lists about 160,000 clones, approximately 73% seen once, with approximately 1.5% in the top ten. There are 16 residues in the CDR3. Germline CDR1 SGHRS, CDR2 YFSETQ. As for this clone: Compared with germline, one end of the junction differs, possibly owing to a read error.

This TCR was sampled from a man aged 45-65 years in good health and CMV-seronegative. This chain joins TRBV5-1 and TRBJ2-5, with TRBD2 identical over 12 bases. The sequencing input was PBMCs. The CDR3 is CASSLSLAGGQGTQYF. The CDR3 DNA reads TGCGCCAGCAGCTTGAGTCTAGCGGGGGGGCAAGGGACCCAGTACTTC.